This T cell receptor beta chain stems from a study of T cell responses to AZD1222 COVID-19 vaccine. The protocol was immunoSEQ multiplex PCR, while the TCRdb copy is restricted to in-frame clones and leaves out a portion. The sample consists of about 150,000 clones, 88% of them appearing once. Study-level points and caveats: Per reports, nearly half of all spike-specific TCRs target regions that are unmutated in variants.

Points on this clone: Its specificity is unknown.

The TCR originated in an adult in good health. Specimen: peripheral blood, collected on day 0 of AZD1222 vaccination.

This CDR3 reads CASSKSVSGGYNEQFF. CDR3 in DNA: TGTGCCAGTAGTAAATCCGTGTCAGGGGGGTACAATGAGCAGTTCTTC. This chain connects TRBV19 to TRBJ2-1, with D perhaps matching TRBD1 (7 bases). The length of the CDR3 is 16 residues. V lost 4 bases, J lost 4 bases, and 17 bases lay in between. Germline assignment: CDR1 LNHDA and CDR2 SQIVND (reference sequence).